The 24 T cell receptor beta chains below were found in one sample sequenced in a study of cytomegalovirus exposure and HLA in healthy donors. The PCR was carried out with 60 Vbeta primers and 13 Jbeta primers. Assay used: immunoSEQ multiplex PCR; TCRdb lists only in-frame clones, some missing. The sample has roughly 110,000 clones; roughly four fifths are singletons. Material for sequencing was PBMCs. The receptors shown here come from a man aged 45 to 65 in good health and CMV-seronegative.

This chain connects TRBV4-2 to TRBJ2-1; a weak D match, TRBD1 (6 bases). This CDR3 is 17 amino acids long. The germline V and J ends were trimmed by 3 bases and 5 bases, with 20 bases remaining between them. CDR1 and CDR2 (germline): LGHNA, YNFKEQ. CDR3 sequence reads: CASSQVEDSDTHNEQFF. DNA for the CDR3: TGTGCCAGCAGCCAGGTAGAGGACAGCGATACCCACAATGAGCAGTTCTTC.

The CDR3 DNA reads as TGCGCCAGCGGTAGCGGGGGTAGAGATACGCAGTATTTT. Residues: CASGSGGRDTQYF. This chain joins TRBV5-1 and TRBJ2-3; 9 bases map to TRBD2. Germline V gene sequence: CDR1 SGHRS, CDR2 YFSETQ. The CDR3 covers 13 residues. The trim removed 7 bases at V and 5 bases at J, leaving 5 bases unmatched. The whole variable domain, filled in from reference TRBV5-1 and TRBJ2-3, reads KAGVTQTPRYLIKTRGQQVTLSCSPISGHRSVSWYQQTPGQGLQFLFEYFSETQRNKGNFPGRFSGRQFSNSRSEMNVSTLELGDSALYLCASGSGGRDTQYFGPGTRLTVL.

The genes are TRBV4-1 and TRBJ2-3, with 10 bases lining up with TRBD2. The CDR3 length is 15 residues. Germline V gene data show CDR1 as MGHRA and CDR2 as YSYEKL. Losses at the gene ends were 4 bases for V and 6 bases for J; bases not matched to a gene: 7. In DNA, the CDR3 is TGCGCCAGCAGCCCTCAAGCGGGGGGGCCGGATACGCAGTATTTT. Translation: CASSPQAGGPDTQYF.

The DNA of the CDR3 is TGTGCCAGCAGCAGTCTGACAGGGGGCAGCGAGCAGTACGTC. Translation gives CASSSLTGGSEQYV. The rearrangement uses TRBV5-6 and TRBJ2-7; 10 bases fit TRBD1. Germline V gene data show CDR1 as SGHDT and CDR2 as YYEEEE. The CDR3 extends over 14 amino acids. Trimming took 4 bases from V and 6 from J; bases not matched to a gene: 7.

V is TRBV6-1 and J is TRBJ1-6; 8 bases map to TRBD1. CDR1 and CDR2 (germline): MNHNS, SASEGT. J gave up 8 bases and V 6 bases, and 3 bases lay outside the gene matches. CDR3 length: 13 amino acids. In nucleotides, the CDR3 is TGTGCCAGCAGGCTGACAGGGGATTCACCCCTCCACTTT. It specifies CASRLTGDSPLHF.

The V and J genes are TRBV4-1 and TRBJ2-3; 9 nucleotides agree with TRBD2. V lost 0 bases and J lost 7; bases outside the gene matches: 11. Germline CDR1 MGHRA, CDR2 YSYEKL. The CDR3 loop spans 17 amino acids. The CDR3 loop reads CASSQEGGGGARNTQYF. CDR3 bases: TGCGCCAGCAGCCAAGAGGGGGGCGGGGGGGCTAGAAATACGCAGTATTTT.

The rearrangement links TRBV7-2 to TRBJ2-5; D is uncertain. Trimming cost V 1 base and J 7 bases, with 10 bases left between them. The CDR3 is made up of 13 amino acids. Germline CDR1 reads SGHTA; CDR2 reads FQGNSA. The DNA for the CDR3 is TGTGCCAGCAGCTTAGAACCCACGGGGACCCAGTACTTC. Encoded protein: CASSLEPTGTQYF. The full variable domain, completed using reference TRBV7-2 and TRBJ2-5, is GAGVSQSPSNKVTEKGKDVELRCDPISGHTALYWYRQSLGQGLEFLIYFQGNSAPDKSGLPSDRFSAERTGGSVSTLTIQRTQQEDSAVYLCASSLEPTGTQYFGPGTRLLVL.

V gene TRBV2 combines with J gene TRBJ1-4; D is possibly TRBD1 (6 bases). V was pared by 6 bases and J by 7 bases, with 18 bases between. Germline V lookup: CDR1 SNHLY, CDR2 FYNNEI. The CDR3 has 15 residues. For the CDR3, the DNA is TGTGCCAGCAGATTAAACCGGGCAGGGGCTGAAAAACTGTTTTTT. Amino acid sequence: CASRLNRAGAEKLFF.

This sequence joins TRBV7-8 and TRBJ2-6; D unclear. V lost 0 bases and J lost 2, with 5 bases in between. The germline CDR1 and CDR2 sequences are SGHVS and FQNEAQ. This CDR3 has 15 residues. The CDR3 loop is CASSLAHTGANVLTF. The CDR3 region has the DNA TGTGCCAGCAGCTTAGCGCACACTGGGGCCAACGTCCTGACTTTC.

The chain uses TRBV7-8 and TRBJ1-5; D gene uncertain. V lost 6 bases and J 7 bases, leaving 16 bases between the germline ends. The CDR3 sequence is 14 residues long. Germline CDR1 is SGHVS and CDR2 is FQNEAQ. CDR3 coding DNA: TGTGCCAGCAGTCTAGGTGGAGAAGCACAGCCCCAGCATTTT. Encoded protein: CASSLGGEAQPQHF. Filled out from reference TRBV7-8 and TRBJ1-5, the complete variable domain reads GAGVSQSPRYKVAKRGQDVALRCDPISGHVSLFWYQQALGQGPEFLTYFQNEAQLDKSGLPSDRFFAERPEGSVSTLKIQRTQQEDSAVYLCASSLGGEAQPQHFGDGTRLSIL.

The CDR3 is CASSIAGVDDYGYTF. In nucleotides, the CDR3 is TGTGCCAGTAGTATAGCAGGGGTGGATGACTATGGCTACACCTTC. The gene calls are TRBV19 and TRBJ1-2; maybe TRBD1 (6 bases). The V end was cut by 1 base, the J end by 3 bases, with 12 bases between. The germline CDR1 and CDR2 sequences are LNHDA and SQIVND (reference sequence). This CDR3 region has 15 residues. The full variable domain, rest sourced from reference TRBV19 and TRBJ1-2, is DGGITQSPKYLFRKEGQNVTLSCEQNLNHDAMYWYRQDPGQGLRLIYYSQIVNDFQKGDIAEGYSVSREKKESFPLTVTSAQKNPTAFYLCASSIAGVDDYGYTFGSGTRLTVV.

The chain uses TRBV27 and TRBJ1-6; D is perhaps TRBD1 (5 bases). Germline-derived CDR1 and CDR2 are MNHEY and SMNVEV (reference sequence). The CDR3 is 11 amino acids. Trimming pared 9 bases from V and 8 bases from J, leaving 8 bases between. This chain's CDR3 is CASGGDSPLHF. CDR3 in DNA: TGTGCCAGTGGGGGGGATTCACCCCTCCACTTT.

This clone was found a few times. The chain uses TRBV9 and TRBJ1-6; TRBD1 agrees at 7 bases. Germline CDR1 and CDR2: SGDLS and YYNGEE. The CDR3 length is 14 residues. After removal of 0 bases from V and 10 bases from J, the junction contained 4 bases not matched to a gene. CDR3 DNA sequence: TGTGCCAGCAGCGTAGAGGGACAGAGATCACCCCTCCACTTT. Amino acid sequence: CASSVEGQRSPLHF.

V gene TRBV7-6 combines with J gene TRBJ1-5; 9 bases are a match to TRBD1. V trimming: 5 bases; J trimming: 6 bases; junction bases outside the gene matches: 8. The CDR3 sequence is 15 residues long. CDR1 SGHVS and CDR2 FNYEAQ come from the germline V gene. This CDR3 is CASSMGQGGSQPQHF. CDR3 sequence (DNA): TGTGCCAGCAGCATGGGACAGGGAGGAAGTCAGCCCCAGCATTTT.

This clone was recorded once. CDR3 nucleotide sequence: TGTGCCAGCAGTCGCAACGGGGGGGGTCGGGAGACCCAGTACTTC. As protein: CASSRNGGGRETQYF. The chain links TRBV28 to TRBJ2-5; 8 positions agree with TRBD2. Trimming removed 5 bases from V and 5 bases from J; junction bases left unmatched: 10. The germline gives CDR1 MDHEN, CDR2 SYDVKM. The CDR3 loop spans 15 amino acids.

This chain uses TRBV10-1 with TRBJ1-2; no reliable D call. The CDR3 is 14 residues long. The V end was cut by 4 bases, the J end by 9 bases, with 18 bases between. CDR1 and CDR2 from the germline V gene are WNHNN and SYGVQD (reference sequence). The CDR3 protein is CASSGTGIKRSYTF. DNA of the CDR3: TGCGCCAGCAGTGGGACTGGGATCAAACGTAGCTACACCTTC.

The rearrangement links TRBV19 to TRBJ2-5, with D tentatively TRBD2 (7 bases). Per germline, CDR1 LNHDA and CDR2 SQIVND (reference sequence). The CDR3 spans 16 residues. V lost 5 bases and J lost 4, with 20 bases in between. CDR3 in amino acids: CASSPSSGGAGETQYF. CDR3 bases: TGTGCCAGTAGTCCCTCTAGTGGGGGGGCTGGAGAGACCCAGTACTTC.

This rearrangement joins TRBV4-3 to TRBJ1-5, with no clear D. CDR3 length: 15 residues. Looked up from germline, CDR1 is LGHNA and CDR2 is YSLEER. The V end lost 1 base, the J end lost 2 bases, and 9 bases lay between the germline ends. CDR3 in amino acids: CASSQATAGNQPQHF. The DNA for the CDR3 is TGCGCCAGCAGCCAAGCAACAGCGGGCAATCAGCCCCAGCATTTT.

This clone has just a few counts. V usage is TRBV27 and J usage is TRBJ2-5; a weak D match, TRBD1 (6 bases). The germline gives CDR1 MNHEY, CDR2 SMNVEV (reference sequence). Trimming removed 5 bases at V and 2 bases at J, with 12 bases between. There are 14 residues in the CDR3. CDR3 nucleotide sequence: TGTGCCAGCAGTCCCTACAGGGAACAAGAGACCCAGTACTTC. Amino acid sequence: CASSPYREQETQYF.

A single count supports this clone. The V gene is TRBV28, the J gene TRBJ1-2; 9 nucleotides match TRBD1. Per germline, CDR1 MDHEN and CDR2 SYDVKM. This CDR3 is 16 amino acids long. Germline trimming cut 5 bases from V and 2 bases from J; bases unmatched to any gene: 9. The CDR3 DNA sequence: TGTGCCAGCAGTCCCAATAGGGGGACAGGGAACTATGGCTACACCTTC. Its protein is CASSPNRGTGNYGYTF.

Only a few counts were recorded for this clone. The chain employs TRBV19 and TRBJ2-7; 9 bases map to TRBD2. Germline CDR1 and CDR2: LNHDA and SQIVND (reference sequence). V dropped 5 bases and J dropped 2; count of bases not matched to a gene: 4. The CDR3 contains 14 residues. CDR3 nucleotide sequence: TGTGCCAGTAGTCCCGGCGGGGGGGCCTACGAGCAGTACTTC. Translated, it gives CASSPGGGAYEQYF.

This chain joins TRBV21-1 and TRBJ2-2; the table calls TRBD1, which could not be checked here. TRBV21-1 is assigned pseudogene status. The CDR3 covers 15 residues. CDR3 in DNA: TGTGCCAGCAGCAAATCGACACCTACGACCGGGGAGCTGTTTTTT. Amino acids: CASSKSTPTTGELFF.

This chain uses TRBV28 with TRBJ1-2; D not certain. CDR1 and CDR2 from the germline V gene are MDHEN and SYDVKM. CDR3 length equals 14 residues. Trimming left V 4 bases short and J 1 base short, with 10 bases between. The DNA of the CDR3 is TGTGCCAGCAGTTCCCCGGGGATTAACTATGGCTACACCTTC. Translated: CASSSPGINYGYTF.

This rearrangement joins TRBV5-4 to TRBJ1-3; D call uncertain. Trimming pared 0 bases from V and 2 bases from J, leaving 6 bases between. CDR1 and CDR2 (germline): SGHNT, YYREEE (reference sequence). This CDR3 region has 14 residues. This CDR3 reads CASSLAVAGNTIYF. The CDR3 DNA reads TGTGCCAGCAGCTTGGCCGTAGCTGGAAACACCATATATTTT.